This TCR beta chain was documented in a study of shared T cell receptors in the human thymus. The junction had 7 bases not matched to a gene; V was cut back by 5 bases and J by 5 bases. Germline V gives CDR1 SEHNR, CDR2 FQNEAQ (reference sequence). CDR3 length: 14 residues. The protocol was immunoSEQ multiplex PCR, while the TCRdb copy is restricted to in-frame clones and leaves out a portion. The table lists approximately 400,000 clones, just under 95% of them singletons. The sequence came from a human donor. This rearrangement joins TRBV7-9 to TRBJ2-7; 9 bases map to TRBD1. Sequenced material: thymocytes. CDR3 sequence (DNA): TGTGCCAGCAGCGGAGGGACAGGGAACCACGAGCAGTACTTC. This encodes CASSGGTGNHEQYF.